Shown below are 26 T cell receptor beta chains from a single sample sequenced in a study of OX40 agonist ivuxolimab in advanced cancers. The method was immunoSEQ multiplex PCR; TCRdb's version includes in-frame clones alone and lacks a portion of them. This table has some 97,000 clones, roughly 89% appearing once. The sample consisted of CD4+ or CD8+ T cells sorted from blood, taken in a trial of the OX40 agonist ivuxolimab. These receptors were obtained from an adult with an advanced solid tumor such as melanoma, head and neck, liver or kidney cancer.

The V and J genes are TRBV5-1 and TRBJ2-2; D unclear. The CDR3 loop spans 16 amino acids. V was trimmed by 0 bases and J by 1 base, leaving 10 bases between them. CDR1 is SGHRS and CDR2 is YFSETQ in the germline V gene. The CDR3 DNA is TGCGCCAGCAGCTTGGGGGCAGGAATGAACACCGGGGAGCTGTTTTTT. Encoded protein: CASSLGAGMNTGELFF. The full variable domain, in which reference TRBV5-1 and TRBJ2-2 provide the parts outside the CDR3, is KAGVTQTPRYLIKTRGQQVTLSCSPISGHRSVSWYQQTPGQGLQFLFEYFSETQRNKGNFPGRFSGRQFSNSRSEMNVSTLELGDSALYLCASSLGAGMNTGELFFGEGSRLTVL.

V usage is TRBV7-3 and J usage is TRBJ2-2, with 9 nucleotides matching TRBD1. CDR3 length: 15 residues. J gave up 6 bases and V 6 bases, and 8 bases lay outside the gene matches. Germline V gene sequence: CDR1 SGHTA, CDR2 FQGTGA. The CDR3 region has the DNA TGTGCCAGCAGTTTGGACAGGGGCGGCCCCGGGGAGCTGTTTTTT. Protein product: CASSLDRGGPGELFF.

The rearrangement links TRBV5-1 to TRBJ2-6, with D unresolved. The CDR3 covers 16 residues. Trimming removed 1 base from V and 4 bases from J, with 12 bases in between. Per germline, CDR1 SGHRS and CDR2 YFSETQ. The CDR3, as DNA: TGCGCCAGCAGCTTGTCTGCAGGCCCCGGGGCCAACGTCCTGACTTTC. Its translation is CASSLSAGPGANVLTF.

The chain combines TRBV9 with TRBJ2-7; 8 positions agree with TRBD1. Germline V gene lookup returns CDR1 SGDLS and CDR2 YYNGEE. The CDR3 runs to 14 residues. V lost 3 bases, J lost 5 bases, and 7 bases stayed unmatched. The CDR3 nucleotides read TGTGCCAGCAGCGCTGGACAGGGCTTCGACGAGCAGTACTTC. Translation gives CASSAGQGFDEQYF.

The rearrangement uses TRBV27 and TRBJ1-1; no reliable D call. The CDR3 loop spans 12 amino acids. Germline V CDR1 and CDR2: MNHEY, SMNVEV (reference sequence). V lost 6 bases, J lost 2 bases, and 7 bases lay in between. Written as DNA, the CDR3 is TGTGCCAGCAGCCGGAAAAACACTGAAGCTTTCTTT. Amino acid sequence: CASSRKNTEAFF.

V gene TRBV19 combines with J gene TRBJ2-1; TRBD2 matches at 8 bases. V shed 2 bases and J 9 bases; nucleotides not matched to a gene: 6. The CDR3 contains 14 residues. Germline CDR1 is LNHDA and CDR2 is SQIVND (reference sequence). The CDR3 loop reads CASSIYGGVPEQFF. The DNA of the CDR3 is TGTGCCAGTAGTATATACGGGGGGGTCCCTGAGCAGTTCTTC.

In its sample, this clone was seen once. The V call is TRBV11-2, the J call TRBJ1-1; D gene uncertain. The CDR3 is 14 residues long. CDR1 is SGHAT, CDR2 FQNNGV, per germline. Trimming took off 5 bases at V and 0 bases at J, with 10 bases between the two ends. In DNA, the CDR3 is TGTGCCAGCAGCGTCCGAAGACTGAACACTGAAGCTTTCTTT. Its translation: CASSVRRLNTEAFF.

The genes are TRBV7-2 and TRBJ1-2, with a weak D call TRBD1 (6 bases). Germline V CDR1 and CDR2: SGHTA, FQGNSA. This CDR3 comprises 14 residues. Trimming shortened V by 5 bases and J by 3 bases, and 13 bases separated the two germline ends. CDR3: CASSTRRGDYGYTF. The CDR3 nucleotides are TGTGCCAGCAGCACTCGCAGGGGTGACTATGGCTACACCTTC. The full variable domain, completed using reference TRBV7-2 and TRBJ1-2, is GAGVSQSPSNKVTEKGKDVELRCDPISGHTALYWYRQSLGQGLEFLIYFQGNSAPDKSGLPSDRFSAERTGGSVSTLTIQRTQQEDSAVYLCASSTRRGDYGYTFGSGTRLTVV.

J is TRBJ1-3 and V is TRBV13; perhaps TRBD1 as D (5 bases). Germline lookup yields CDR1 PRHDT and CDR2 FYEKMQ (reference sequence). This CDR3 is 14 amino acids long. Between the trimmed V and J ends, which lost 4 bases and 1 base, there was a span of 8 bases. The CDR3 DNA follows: TGTGCCAGCAGCTCCCAGGGTTCTGGAAACACCATATATTTT. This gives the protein CASSSQGSGNTIYF.

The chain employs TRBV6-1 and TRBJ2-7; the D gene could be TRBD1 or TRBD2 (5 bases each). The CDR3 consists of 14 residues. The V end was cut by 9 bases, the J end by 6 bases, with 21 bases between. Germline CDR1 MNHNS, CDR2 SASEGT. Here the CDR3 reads CASAFPGTRREQYF. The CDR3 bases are TGTGCCAGTGCCTTTCCCGGGACCCGCCGCGAGCAGTACTTC.

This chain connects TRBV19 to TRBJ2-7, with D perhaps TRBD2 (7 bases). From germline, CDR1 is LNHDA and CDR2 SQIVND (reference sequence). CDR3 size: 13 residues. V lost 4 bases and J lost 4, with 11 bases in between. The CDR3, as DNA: TGTGCCAGTAGTAGGGGGGGCTGGTACGAGCAGTACTTC. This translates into CASSRGGWYEQYF.

The CDR3, as DNA: TGTGCCAGTAGTCCGGACAGGGTGACCTACAATGAGCAGTTCTTC. This encodes CASSPDRVTYNEQFF. The chain is built from TRBV19 and TRBJ2-1; 8 positions agree with TRBD1. Germline V gene sequence: CDR1 LNHDA, CDR2 SQIVND (reference sequence). The V gene end was trimmed by 5 bases and the J gene end by 2 bases; junction bases not matched to a gene: 5. The CDR3 runs 15 residues.

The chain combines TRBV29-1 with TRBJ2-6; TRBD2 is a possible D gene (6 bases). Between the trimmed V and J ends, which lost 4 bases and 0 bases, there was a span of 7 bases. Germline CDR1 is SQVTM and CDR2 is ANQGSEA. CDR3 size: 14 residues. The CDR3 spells CSVGDFSGANVLTF. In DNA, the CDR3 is TGCAGCGTTGGGGACTTCTCTGGGGCCAACGTCCTGACTTTC.

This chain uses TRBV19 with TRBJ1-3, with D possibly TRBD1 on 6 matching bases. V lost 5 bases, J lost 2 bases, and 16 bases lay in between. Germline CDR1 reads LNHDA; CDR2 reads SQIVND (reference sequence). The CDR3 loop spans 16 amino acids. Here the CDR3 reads CASSLRRQAAGNTIYF. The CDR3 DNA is TGTGCCAGTAGTCTAAGAAGACAGGCCGCTGGAAACACCATATATTTT.

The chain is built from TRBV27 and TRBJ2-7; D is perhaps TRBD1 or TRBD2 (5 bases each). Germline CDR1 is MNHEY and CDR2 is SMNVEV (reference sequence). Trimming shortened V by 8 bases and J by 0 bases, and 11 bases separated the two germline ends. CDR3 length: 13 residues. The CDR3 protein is CASGTPDSYEQYF. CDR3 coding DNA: TGTGCCAGCGGGACCCCTGACTCCTACGAGCAGTACTTC.

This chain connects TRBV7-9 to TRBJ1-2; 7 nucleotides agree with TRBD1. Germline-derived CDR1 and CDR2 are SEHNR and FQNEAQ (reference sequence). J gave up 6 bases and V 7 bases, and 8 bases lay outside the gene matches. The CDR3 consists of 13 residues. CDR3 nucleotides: TGTGCCAGCATCCTCGACAGGGACCATGGCTACACCTTC. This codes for CASILDRDHGYTF.

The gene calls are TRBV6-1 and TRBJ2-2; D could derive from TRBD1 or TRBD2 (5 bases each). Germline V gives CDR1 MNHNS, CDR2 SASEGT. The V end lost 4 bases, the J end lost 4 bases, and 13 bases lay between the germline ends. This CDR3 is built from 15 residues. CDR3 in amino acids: CASSGTGTITGELFF. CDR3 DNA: TGTGCCAGCAGTGGTACCGGGACGATCACCGGGGAGCTGTTTTTT.

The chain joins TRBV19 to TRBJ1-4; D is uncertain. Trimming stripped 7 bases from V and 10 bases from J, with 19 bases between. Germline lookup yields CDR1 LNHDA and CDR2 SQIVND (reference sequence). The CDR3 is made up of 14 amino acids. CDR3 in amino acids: CASNIGQNSGKLFF. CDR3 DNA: TGTGCCAGTAACATTGGGCAGAACAGTGGAAAACTGTTTTTT.

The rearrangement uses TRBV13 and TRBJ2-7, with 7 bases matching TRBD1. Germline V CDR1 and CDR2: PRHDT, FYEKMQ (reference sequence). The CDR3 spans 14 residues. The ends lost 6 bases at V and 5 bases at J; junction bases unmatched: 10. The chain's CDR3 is CASSTPRDSHEQYF. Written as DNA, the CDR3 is TGTGCCAGCAGTACCCCCCGGGACAGCCACGAGCAGTACTTC.

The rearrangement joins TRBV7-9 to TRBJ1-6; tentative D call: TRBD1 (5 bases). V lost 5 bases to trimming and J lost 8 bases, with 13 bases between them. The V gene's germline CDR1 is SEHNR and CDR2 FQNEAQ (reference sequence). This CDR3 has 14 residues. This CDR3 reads CASSPRQGHSPLHF. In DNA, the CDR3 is TGTGCCAGCAGCCCACGGCAGGGACATTCACCCCTCCACTTT.

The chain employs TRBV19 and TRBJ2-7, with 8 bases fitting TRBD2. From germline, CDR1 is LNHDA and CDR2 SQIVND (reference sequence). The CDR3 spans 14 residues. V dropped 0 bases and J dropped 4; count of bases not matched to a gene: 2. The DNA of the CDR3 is TGTGCCAGTAGTATAGATATAGCGGGATACGAGCAGTACTTC. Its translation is CASSIDIAGYEQYF.

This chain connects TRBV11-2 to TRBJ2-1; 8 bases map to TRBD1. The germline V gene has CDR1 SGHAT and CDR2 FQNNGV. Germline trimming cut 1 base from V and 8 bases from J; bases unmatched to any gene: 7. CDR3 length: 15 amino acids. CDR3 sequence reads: CASSLGQGRLHEQFF. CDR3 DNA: TGTGCCAGCAGCTTAGGACAGGGGAGATTGCATGAGCAGTTCTTC.

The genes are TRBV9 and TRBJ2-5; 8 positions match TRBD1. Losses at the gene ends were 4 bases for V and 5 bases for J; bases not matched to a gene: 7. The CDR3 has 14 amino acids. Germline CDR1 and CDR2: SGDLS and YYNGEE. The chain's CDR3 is CASSPGGLFETQYF. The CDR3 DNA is TGTGCCAGCAGCCCAGGGGGCCTGTTTGAGACCCAGTACTTC.

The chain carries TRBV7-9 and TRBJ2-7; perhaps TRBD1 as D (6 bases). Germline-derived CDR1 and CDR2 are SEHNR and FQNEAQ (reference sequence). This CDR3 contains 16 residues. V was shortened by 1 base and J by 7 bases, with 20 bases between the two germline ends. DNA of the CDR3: TGTGCCAGCAGCTTAGAAAGTTTGGGGACAACACGAGAGCAGTACTTC. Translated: CASSLESLGTTREQYF.

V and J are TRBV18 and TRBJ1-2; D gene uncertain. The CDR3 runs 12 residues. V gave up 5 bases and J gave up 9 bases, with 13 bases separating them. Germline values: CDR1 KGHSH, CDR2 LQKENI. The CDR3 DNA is TGTGCCAGCTCAGTCTACATCGACAGCTACACCTTC. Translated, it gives CASSVYIDSYTF.

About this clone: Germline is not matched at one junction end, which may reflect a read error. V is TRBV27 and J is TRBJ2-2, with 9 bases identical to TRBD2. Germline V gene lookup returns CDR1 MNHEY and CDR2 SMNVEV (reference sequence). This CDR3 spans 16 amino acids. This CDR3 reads CATSAKGLARVGELFF. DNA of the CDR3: TGTGCCACCAGTGCGAAGGGACTAGCCCGCGTCGGGGAGCTGTTTTTT.